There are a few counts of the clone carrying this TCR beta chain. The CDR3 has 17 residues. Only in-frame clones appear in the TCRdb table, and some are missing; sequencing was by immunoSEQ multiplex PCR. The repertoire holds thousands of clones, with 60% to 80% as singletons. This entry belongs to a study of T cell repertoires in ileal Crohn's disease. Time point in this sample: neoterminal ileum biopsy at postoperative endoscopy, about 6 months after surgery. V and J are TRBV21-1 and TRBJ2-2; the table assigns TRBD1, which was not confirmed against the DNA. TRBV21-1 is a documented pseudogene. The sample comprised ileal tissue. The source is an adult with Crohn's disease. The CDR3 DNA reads TGTGCCAGCAGCAGCTTAAGACAGGGCCCGAACACCGGGGAGCTGTTTTTT. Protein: CASSSLRQGPNTGELFF.